The rows below give T cell receptor beta chains drawn from one sample of a study of T cell repertoires in cytomegalovirus infection. TCRdb analysed the reads with MiXCR anew, one entry per CDR3 protein. The table shows a few hundred thousand distinct CDR3 sequences, with 40% occurring only once. These receptors' targets are unknown. The starting material was cultured PBMCs, obtained from culture after CMV antigen stimulation. The receptors stem from a human donor in good health (CMV status not recorded). Some clones in this sample may be carry-over from other donors' samples. CDR3s include the opening cysteine and the closing phenylalanine or tryptophan. D genes are given only for firm matches. Size values are once, few and many counts, or a class for expanded clones, and some rows have none.

d_gene	v_gene	j_gene	abundance	CDR3aa	CDR3nt
TRBD2	TRBV20-1	TRBJ2-1	few	CSARITGGWGEQFF	TGCAGTGCTAGAATTACGGGGGGTTGGGGTGAGCAGTTCTTC
NA	TRBV7-9	TRBJ2-1	NA	CASSPPGSPGNEQFF	TGTGCCAGCAGCCCACCGGGGTCCCCAGGCAATGAGCAGTTCTTC
NA	TRBV7-2	TRBJ1-2	NA	CASSFSFTGYGYTF	TGTGCCAGCAGCTTCTCCTTTACGGGCTATGGCTACACCTTC
TRBD1	TRBV28	TRBJ2-7	NA	CASIPLTGQGAYEQYF	TGTGCCAGCATCCCCCTCACGGGACAGGGGGCCTACGAGCAGTACTTC
NA	TRBV6-8	TRBJ2-7	NA	CASSPRTGDKQYF	TGTGCCAGCAGTCCGCGGACGGGAGATAAGCAGTACTTC
NA	TRBV7-6	TRBJ2-5	many	CASSPFDSQTQYF	TGTGCCAGCAGCCCATTTGACTCGCAGACCCAGTACTTC
TRBD2	TRBV6-2/TRBV6-3	TRBJ2-1	NA	CASSSQTSGAYNEQFF	TGTGCCAGCAGTTCCCAGACTAGCGGAGCCTACAATGAGCAGTTCTTC
NA	TRBV27	TRBJ2-7	NA	CASSLLSDYEQYF	TGTGCCAGCAGTTTATTGTCAGACTACGAGCAGTACTTC
NA	TRBV5-3	TRBJ1-2	NA	CASSPTRQGYGYTF	TGTGCCAGCAGTCCAACCCGGCAGGGCTATGGCTACACCTTC
NA	TRBV27	TRBJ2-1	NA	CASRGGSLDEQFF	TGTGCCAGCAGGGGCGGTAGTCTCGATGAGCAGTTCTTC
NA	TRBV7-6	TRBJ2-1	NA	CASSFRAAYNEQFF	TGTGCCAGCAGCTTCCGGGCCGCCTACAATGAGCAGTTCTTC
TRBD2	TRBV10-2	TRBJ2-1	few	CASRFGRALGEQFF	TGCGCCAGCAGATTCGGGAGGGCCCTCGGAGAGCAGTTCTTC
NA	TRBV7-2	TRBJ2-3	few	CASSYRAFTDTQYF	TGTGCCAGCAGCTATAGAGCCTTCACAGATACGCAGTATTTT
NA	TRBV7-2	TRBJ1-6	few	CASSSRGSPLHF	TGTGCCAGCAGCTCCCGAGGGTCACCCCTCCACTTT
NA	TRBV20-1	TRBJ2-1	NA	CSAVDLTRLQYNEQFF	TGCAGTGCTGTTGACCTTACGAGACTACAATACAATGAGCAGTTCTTC
NA	TRBV7-3	TRBJ2-5	few	CASSSASQYF	TGTGCCAGCAGCTCCGCATCCCAGTACTTC
NA	TRBV12-3/TRBV12-4	TRBJ1-6	few	CASSSQGFGSPLHF	TGTGCCAGCAGTTCCCAGGGGTTTGGATCACCCCTCCACTTT
TRBD2	TRBV7-6	TRBJ2-5	few	CASSLWQGGRETQYF	TGTGCCAGCAGCTTGTGGCAGGGCGGGAGAGAGACCCAGTACTTC
TRBD2	TRBV20-1	TRBJ2-1	NA	CSAALADSTNEQFF	TGCAGTGCTGCACTAGCGGACTCGACCAATGAGCAGTTCTTC
TRBD1	TRBV12-3/TRBV12-4	TRBJ1-2	NA	CASSYRGTNYGYTF	TGTGCCAGCAGTTACAGGGGAACGAACTATGGCTACACCTTC
NA	TRBV6-1	TRBJ1-4	NA	CASSEIASRDEKLFF	TGTGCCAGCAGTGAAATTGCCTCTCGAGATGAAAAACTGTTTTTT
TRBD1	TRBV7-2	TRBJ1-4	many	CASRAQGGEKLFF	TGTGCCAGCAGAGCACAGGGGGGTGAAAAACTGTTTTTT
TRBD2	TRBV12-3/TRBV12-4	TRBJ2-7	few	CASSLTLAVAYEQYF	TGTGCCAGCAGTTTAACCCTAGCGGTGGCCTACGAGCAGTACTTC
TRBD2	TRBV7-6	TRBJ2-7	many	CASSLDASGVYEQYF	TGTGCCAGCAGCTTGGACGCTAGCGGGGTCTACGAGCAGTACTTC
NA	TRBV7-8	TRBJ2-1	many	CASTTWSDEQFF	TGTGCCAGCACCACCTGGTCGGATGAGCAGTTCTTC
NA	TRBV6-6	TRBJ2-2	NA	CASTKTGELFF	TGTGCCAGCACCAAAACCGGGGAGCTGTTTTTT
NA	TRBV28	TRBJ2-4	NA	CASSLLGLAKNIQYF	TGTGCCAGCAGTTTACTGGGTCTAGCCAAAAACATTCAGTACTTC
NA	TRBV7-9	TRBJ2-6	NA	CASGGLSGANVLTF	TGTGCCAGCGGGGGGCTCTCTGGGGCCAACGTCCTGACTTTC
NA	TRBV4-2	TRBJ2-7	NA	CASSLSGVKYEQYF	TGTGCCAGCAGCCTTAGCGGAGTTAAATACGAGCAGTACTTC
TRBD2	TRBV7-9	TRBJ2-1	NA	CASSSGLAGTYSEQFF	TGTGCCAGCAGCTCGGGACTAGCGGGTACATACAGTGAGCAGTTCTTC
TRBD1	TRBV20-1	TRBJ2-3	NA	CSAEDRAGGDTQYF	TGCAGTGCCGAAGACAGGGCGGGCGGGGATACGCAGTATTTT
TRBD1	TRBV29-1	TRBJ2-1	NA	CSVQGQGNYNEQFF	TGCAGCGTTCAAGGACAGGGAAACTACAATGAGCAGTTCTTC
TRBD2	TRBV11-2	TRBJ2-1	few	CASSLYSGLAGAYNEQFF	TGTGCCAGCAGCTTATATTCCGGACTAGCGGGAGCCTACAATGAGCAGTTCTTC
TRBD2	TRBV18	TRBJ2-6	few	CASSPRGADWANVLTF	TGTGCCAGCTCACCGCGGGGGGCTGATTGGGCCAACGTCCTGACTTTC
NA	TRBV28	TRBJ2-3	few	CASSLLGKGLSTDTQYF	TGTGCCAGCAGTTTACTTGGGAAGGGCCTAAGCACAGATACGCAGTATTTT
TRBD2	TRBV4-1	TRBJ2-7	few	CASSQEGGAYEQYF	TGCGCCAGCAGCCAAGAGGGGGGGGCCTACGAGCAGTACTTC
NA	TRBV7-8	TRBJ1-1	few	CASTEVGGFPNTEAFF	TGTGCCAGCACCGAGGTGGGGGGCTTCCCGAACACTGAAGCTTTCTTT
TRBD1	TRBV5-1	TRBJ2-1	few	CASSLAGRTGVEQFF	TGCGCCAGCAGCTTGGCCGGTAGGACAGGGGTTGAGCAGTTCTTC
TRBD2	TRBV11-2	TRBJ2-3	NA	CASSQFQAGGRIDTQYF	TGTGCCAGCAGCCAATTTCAAGCGGGGGGGCGAATAGATACGCAGTATTTT
NA	TRBV12-3/TRBV12-4	TRBJ1-5	NA	CASSKTGLGQPQHF	TGTGCCAGCAGTAAAACCGGTCTAGGGCAGCCCCAGCATTTT
TRBD1	TRBV7-2	TRBJ1-5	few	CASSFDRGGNQPQHF	TGTGCCAGCAGCTTTGACAGGGGCGGCAATCAGCCCCAGCATTTT
NA	TRBV20-1	TRBJ1-1	once	CSARVVSQHTEAFF	TGCAGTGCTAGAGTGGTCAGTCAGCACACTGAAGCTTTCTTT
NA	TRBV7-8	TRBJ1-4	NA	CAGRTNEKLFF	TGTGCCGGACGGACTAATGAAAAACTGTTTTTT
TRBD2	TRBV7-6	TRBJ2-7	few	CASSSGSYYEQYF	TGTGCCAGCTCCAGCGGGAGCTACTACGAGCAGTACTTC